The next 15 T cell receptor beta chains were all read from a single sample in a study of Graves' ophthalmopathy and Graves' hyperthyroidism. Using RNA transcripts, the TCR beta CDR3 regions were amplified. First-round RT-PCR relied on HTBI primers, and a second-round multiplex PCR came next. TCRdb reprocessed the multiplex PCR reads via MiXCR and lists one record per CDR3 protein. The table lists 450,000 or so distinct CDR3 sequences, 13% to 15% of them singletons. The sample comprised blood. These receptors originate from a woman in her twenties or thirties with Graves' ophthalmopathy.

This clonotype has more than one count but fewer than ten. V gene TRBV3-1 combines with J gene TRBJ2-7; D not resolved. The CDR3 runs 11 residues. Germline-derived CDR1 and CDR2 are LGHDT and YNNKEL (reference sequence). V lost 8 bases to trimming and J lost 5 bases, with 10 bases between them. The CDR3 coding sequence is TGTGCCAGCGGCCGAAGAGACGAGCAGTACTTC. It codes for CASGRRDEQYF.

This clonotype was counted ten times or more. The chain is built from TRBV7-9 and TRBJ1-5, with D unresolved. Deletions cut 1 base from V and 7 bases from J, with 14 bases between. Germline CDR1 reads SEHNR; CDR2 reads FQNEAQ (reference sequence). The CDR3 runs to 15 residues. CDR3 sequence reads: CASSLGSSVGQPQHF. The CDR3 coding sequence is TGTGCCAGCAGCTTAGGGTCCTCTGTTGGACAGCCCCAGCATTTT.

The genes are TRBV7-8 and TRBJ1-2; D not resolved. The V gene's germline CDR1 is SGHVS and CDR2 FQNEAQ. V was trimmed by 1 base and J by 4 bases, leaving 13 bases between them. This CDR3 contains 15 residues. The CDR3 region has the DNA TGTGCCAGCAGCTTAGAAGGCCGAGCCCCCTATGGCTACACCTTC. Translating it yields CASSLEGRAPYGYTF.

There are many counts of this clonotype. The V gene is TRBV28, the J gene TRBJ1-2; D uncertain. Trimming stripped 2 bases from V and 0 bases from J, with 4 bases between. The CDR3 consists of 13 residues. Per the germline V gene, CDR1 is MDHEN and CDR2 is SYDVKM. The CDR3 DNA reads as TGTGCCAGCAGTTTACAGGCTAACTATGGCTACACCTTC. Translated, it gives CASSLQANYGYTF.

This clonotype was detected many times. The V and J genes are TRBV5-1 and TRBJ2-7; 8 nucleotides match TRBD1. V shed 6 bases and J 2 bases; nucleotides not matched to a gene: 10. Germline values: CDR1 SGHRS, CDR2 YFSETQ. The CDR3 runs 15 residues. Here the CDR3 reads CASTGGGTGTYEQYF. CDR3 nucleotide sequence: TGCGCCAGCACCGGGGGTGGGACAGGAACCTACGAGCAGTACTTC.

This clonotype was seen at least ten times. The chain combines TRBV28 with TRBJ1-6; 7 bases line up with TRBD1. In germline, CDR1 is MDHEN, CDR2 SYDVKM. The CDR3 loop spans 15 amino acids. The ends lost 6 bases at V and 5 bases at J; junction bases unmatched: 7. The CDR3 nucleotides are TGTGCCAGCAGACCACCGACAGGGAATAATTCACCCCTCCACTTT. Residues: CASRPPTGNNSPLHF. Variable domain in full (rest from reference TRBV28 and TRBJ1-6): DVKVTQSSRYLVKRTGEKVFLECVQDMDHENMFWYRQDPGLGLRLIYFSYDVKMKEKGDIPEGYSVSREKKERFSLILESASTNQTSMYLCASRPPTGNNSPLHFGNGTRLTVT.

This clonotype was detected many times. The chain carries TRBV6-2 or TRBV6-3 and TRBJ1-5; maybe TRBD1 (5 bases). Trimming shortened V by 2 bases and J by 6 bases, and 14 bases separated the two germline ends. The germline V gene has CDR1 MNHEY and CDR2 SVGEGT. The CDR3 covers 15 residues. The CDR3 DNA reads TGTGCCAGCAGTTACATGGGAGGGAGGGGTCAGCCCCAGCATTTT. Its protein product is CASSYMGGRGQPQHF.

This clonotype was recorded at least ten times. Germline is not matched at one junction end, which may reflect a read error. The J gene is TRBJ2-2, the V gene TRBV6-5, with a tentative D call TRBD2 (6 bases). Germline V gene data show CDR1 as MNHEY and CDR2 as SVGAGI. The CDR3 totals 15 residues. CDR3 loop: CASSYSKGGTGELSF. CDR3 DNA: TGTGCCAGCAGTTACTCGAAGGGCGGGACCGGGGAGCTGTCTTTT.

This clonotype was seen only a few times. The J gene is TRBJ1-1, the V gene TRBV6-1, with 12 bases matching TRBD1. J lost 4 bases, V lost 4 bases, and 7 bases had no gene match. The V gene's germline CDR1 is MNHNS and CDR2 SASEGT. This CDR3 has 16 residues. CDR3 nucleotide sequence: TGTGCCAGCAGTGTCTACGGGACAGGGGGCTTCACTGAAGCTTTCTTT. Its translation: CASSVYGTGGFTEAFF.

This clonotype was seen ten or more times. The chain combines TRBV24-1 with TRBJ1-1, with D hard to call. Germline CDR1 KGHDR, CDR2 SFDVKD. The CDR3 is made up of 13 amino acids. With 0 bases removed from V and 0 bases from J, the gap between germline ends came to 1 base. The CDR3 coding sequence is TGTGCCACCAGTGATTTGTTGAACACTGAAGCTTTCTTT. It is translated as CATSDLLNTEAFF.

The table lists this clonotype with a few counts. This chain uses TRBV20-1 with TRBJ2-2; 7 nucleotides agree with TRBD1. From germline, CDR1 is DFQATT and CDR2 SNEGSKA (reference sequence). V gave up 3 bases and J gave up 2 bases; unmatched junction bases: 6. This CDR3 comprises 15 residues. For the CDR3, the DNA is TGCAGTGCTAGGTCGGGACAGCCAAACACCGGGGAGCTGTTTTTT. Amino acid sequence: CSARSGQPNTGELFF.

The CDR3 is CATSDLTANYGYTF. The CDR3 coding sequence is TGTGCCACCAGTGATCTGACAGCTAACTATGGCTACACCTTC. V and J are TRBV24-1 and TRBJ1-2; TRBD1 might be the D (5 bases). V lost 3 bases to trimming and J lost 0 bases, with 7 bases between them. The germline gives CDR1 KGHDR, CDR2 SFDVKD. The CDR3 extends over 14 amino acids.

With regard to this clonotype: Its ends do not fully match the called genes, so a read error is possible. V and J are TRBV9 and TRBJ2-2; D might be TRBD2 (5 bases). Germline values: CDR1 SGDLS, CDR2 YYNGEE. The CDR3 runs 16 residues. The CDR3 region has the DNA TGTGCCAGCAGCGCCCCTTCTACGGGGAGCACCGGGGAGCCGTTTTTT. This translates into CASSAPSTGSTGEPFF. Variable domain in full (rest from reference TRBV9 and TRBJ2-2): DSGVTQTPKHLITATGQRVTLRCSPRSGDLSVYWYQQSLDQGLQFLIQYYNGEERAKGNILERFSAQQFPDLHSELNLSSLELGDSALYFCASSAPSTGSTGEPFFGEGSRLTVL.

To note about this clonotype: A clone one base away is much larger, so this may be a read error. The rearrangement joins TRBV9 to TRBJ1-1; tentatively, D is TRBD1 (5 bases). Germline CDR1 is SGDLS and CDR2 is YYNGEE. The CDR3 consists of 15 residues. The CDR3, as DNA: TGTGCCAGCAGCGTAGCCGGGGCATCGGGGACTGAAGCTGTCTTT. Amino acids: CASSVAGASGTEAVF.

This clonotype came up many times. The chain couples TRBV20-1 to TRBJ2-4; D not certain. Germline loops: CDR1 DFQATT, CDR2 SNEGSKA (reference sequence). The CDR3 extends over 15 amino acids. Trimming removed 6 bases at V and 1 base at J, with 16 bases between. CDR3 protein: CSAPEERLAKNIQYF. The CDR3 DNA is TGCAGTGCCCCAGAAGAGCGCTTGGCCAAAAACATTCAGTACTTC.